This T cell receptor (beta chain) was found in a study of shared clonotypes between healthy human individuals. As to this clone: The antigen is undetermined.

The table came from immunoSEQ multiplex PCR; TCRdb's copy has only in-frame clones and leaves some out. The sample records about 1 million clones, around four fifths being singletons. Whole-study findings and limits: Specimens sampled were limited to blood, with tissue repertoires likely differing.

This CDR3 spans 14 amino acids. Germline V lookup: CDR1 GTSNPN, CDR2 SVGIG (reference sequence). Deletions cut 1 base from V and 8 bases from J, with 15 bases between. The sequence was obtained from a young man in good health. The sample taken for sequencing was memory CD4+ T cells sorted from blood. Noted subset: CD45RA-negative fraction. The chain employs TRBV30 and TRBJ1-3; maybe TRBD1 (6 bases). CDR3 DNA sequence: TGTGCCTGGAGTGGCATGGGGGGCGCGTACACCATATATTTT. Translation gives CAWSGMGGAYTIYF.